These T cell receptor beta chains were read from a single sample in a study of cytomegalovirus exposure and HLA in healthy donors. Produced via immunoSEQ multiplex PCR; TCRdb's table is partial and in-frame only. The sample consists of approximately 200,000 clones, about 90% of them appearing once. The sample was PBMCs. These receptor sequences come from a woman younger than 35 in good health and CMV-seronegative. Both conserved end residues are part of each CDR3. Each record gives: clone size, D gene, J gene, V gene, CDR3 protein, CDR3 DNA. A D gene is named only where the DNA matches it firmly. Where a row states a size, it is once, few, many or the class of an expanded clone; other rows omit it.

. TRBD1 TRBJ2-7 TRBV13 CASSLSGRTGDEQYF TGTGCCAGCAGCCTGTCTGGCAGGACAGGCGACGAGCAGTACTTC
. TRBD1 TRBJ1-1 TRBV7-9 CASSPDRATEAFF TGTGCCAGCAGCCCGGACAGGGCCACTGAAGCTTTCTTT
. . TRBJ1-1 TRBV21-1 CATQTGGNTEAFF TGTGCCACCCAGACAGGGGGGAACACTGAAGCTTTCTTT
. TRBD1 TRBJ1-5 TRBV7-2 CASSLRTGADQPQHF TGTGCCAGCAGCTTAAGGACAGGGGCGGATCAGCCCCAGCATTTT
. TRBD1 TRBJ2-7 TRBV18 CASSPDRDEQYF TGTGCCAGCTCACCAGACAGGGACGAGCAGTACTTC
. . TRBJ2-3 TRBV7-3 CASSGGLTASTDTQYF TGTGCCAGCAGCGGGGGACTTACGGCTAGCACAGATACGCAGTATTTT
. . TRBJ1-5 TRBV7-2 CASSLRLAEGNQPQHF TGTGCCAGCAGCTTAAGGTTGGCAGAGGGCAATCAGCCCCAGCATTTT
once . TRBJ1-4 TRBV6-1 CASSESRSLNEKLFF TGTGCCAGCAGTGAATCCAGGTCCCTTAATGAAAAACTGTTTTTT
. . TRBJ2-1 TRBV6-1 CAGNRVGYEQFF TGTGCCGGGAACAGGGTTGGATATGAGCAGTTCTTC
. TRBD1 TRBJ1-1 TRBV5-1 CASREGTGAQNTEAFF TGCGCCAGCAGGGAGGGGACAGGGGCTCAGAACACTGAAGCTTTCTTT
. TRBD2 TRBJ2-3 TRBV30 CAWSHGTSGSSTDTQYF TGTGCCTGGAGTCATGGGACTAGCGGCTCTAGCACAGATACGCAGTATTTT
. TRBD1 TRBJ1-5 TRBV28 CASKQGAGNQPQHF TGTGCCAGTAAACAGGGGGCGGGCAATCAGCCCCAGCATTTT
. TRBD1 TRBJ1-5 TRBV30 CAWSAGGEQPQHF TGTGCCTGGAGTGCAGGGGGAGAGCAGCCCCAGCATTTT
. TRBD1 TRBJ2-3 TRBV5-1 CASSWGDRTTDTQYF TGCGCCAGCAGCTGGGGGGACAGGACCACAGATACGCAGTATTTT
. . TRBJ1-2 TRBV27 CASSLGFGGNYGYTF TGTGCCAGCAGTTTAGGATTCGGCGGAAACTATGGCTACACCTTC
. TRBD1 TRBJ1-2 TRBV5-1 CASSFEGATYGYTF TGCGCCAGCAGCTTTGAGGGGGCAACCTATGGCTACACCTTC
. TRBD1 TRBJ1-1 TRBV2 CASLGQRNTEAFF TGTGCCAGCCTGGGACAGAGGAACACTGAAGCTTTCTTT
. . TRBJ1-4 TRBV5-6 CASSPLGWREKLFF TGTGCCAGCAGCCCACTGGGCTGGCGTGAAAAACTGTTTTTT
. . TRBJ2-3 TRBV7-2 CASSFPPATDTQYF TGTGCCAGCAGCTTCCCCCCAGCGACAGATACGCAGTATTTT
. . TRBJ1-3 TRBV30 CAWNIAGGNTIYF TGTGCCTGGAATATCGCCGGTGGAAACACCATATATTTT
. TRBD1 TRBJ1-5 TRBV19 CASSIRGDRDSSNQPQHF TGTGCCAGTAGTATAAGGGGCGACCGGGACAGCAGCAATCAGCCCCAGCATTTT
. TRBD2 TRBJ2-3 TRBV5-4 CASSRSGRAMDTQYF TGTGCCAGCAGCAGAAGCGGGAGGGCCATGGATACGCAGTATTTT
. . TRBJ2-2 TRBV9 CASSVATGELFF TGTGCCAGCAGCGTAGCTACCGGGGAGCTGTTTTTT
. . TRBJ2-1 TRBV5-4 CASRPGLLSYNEQFF TGTGCCAGCAGACCGGGACTCTTATCCTACAATGAGCAGTTCTTC
. . TRBJ1-5 TRBV15 CATSSETAVRRPQHF TGTGCCACCAGCAGCGAGACAGCCGTGCGGCGGCCCCAGCATTTT
. TRBD2 TRBJ2-1 TRBV30 CAWSGAGGLNEQFF TGTGCCTGGAGCGGAGCGGGAGGTTTAAATGAGCAGTTCTTC
. . TRBJ1-1 TRBV7-9 CASSPPSTGSKTEAFF TGTGCCAGCAGCCCCCCTTCGACAGGAAGTAAGACTGAAGCTTTCTTT
. . TRBJ1-1 TRBV29-1 CSPGLGEGMNTEAFF TGCAGCCCCGGACTTGGGGAAGGGATGAACACTGAAGCTTTCTTT
. TRBD1 TRBJ1-5 TRBV18 CASSNDRGERPQHF TGTGCCAGCTCAAATGACAGGGGGGAACGGCCCCAGCATTTT
. . TRBJ2-6 TRBV18 CASSPDNRAGANVLTF TGTGCCAGCTCACCAGATAACAGGGCTGGGGCCAACGTCCTGACTTTC
. . TRBJ2-7 TRBV5-6 CASSPMGGTPYEQYF TGTGCCAGCAGCCCTATGGGCGGGACGCCCTACGAGCAGTACTTC
. . TRBJ2-3 TRBV28 CASSFPATTDTQYF TGTGCCAGCAGTTTTCCAGCGACCACAGATACGCAGTATTTT
. . TRBJ1-3 TRBV30 CAWRVQVSGNTIYF TGTGCCTGGAGAGTACAGGTCTCTGGAAACACCATATATTTT
. . TRBJ1-1 TRBV5-1 CASSYQGNTEAFF TGCGCCAGCAGTTATCAGGGGAACACTGAAGCTTTCTTT
few . TRBJ2-7 TRBV6-1 CASSVVGEGRYEQYF TGTGCCAGCAGTGTTGTAGGGGAAGGCCGCTACGAGCAGTACTTC
. . TRBJ1-2 TRBV11-2 CASGVSPTGEVAGYTF TGTGCCAGCGGTGTCAGCCCTACGGGAGAGGTGGCGGGCTACACCTTC
. . TRBJ1-5 TRBV10-1 CASSHPMVGGGNQPQHF TGCGCCAGCAGCCACCCCATGGTGGGGGGGGGCAATCAGCCCCAGCATTTT
once . TRBJ2-1 TRBV30 CAWTTTSTSTYYNEQFF TGTGCCTGGACCACAACGTCCACTTCGACATACTACAATGAGCAGTTCTTC
. . TRBJ1-1 TRBV5-1 CASSLVYGNTEAFF TGCGCCAGCAGCTTGGTGTACGGGAACACTGAAGCTTTCTTT
. TRBD2 TRBJ2-5 TRBV14 CASSQMGGETQYF TGTGCCAGCAGCCAAATGGGGGGGGAGACCCAGTACTTC
. TRBD1 TRBJ2-7 TRBV19 CASSIVESPRQGGIPEQYF TGTGCCAGTAGTATAGTAGAGAGCCCCAGACAGGGTGGTATTCCCGAGCAGTACTTC
once . TRBJ1-1 TRBV15 CATSRDRVLVTEAFF TGTGCCACCAGCAGAGATCGGGTACTAGTCACTGAAGCTTTCTTT
once . TRBJ2-3 TRBV4-1 CASSQSSADTQYF TGCGCCAGCAGCCAGTCTAGCGCCGATACGCAGTATTTT